This T cell receptor (beta chain) was obtained from a study of T cell repertoires in cytomegalovirus infection. Study at large: Public TCR beta signatures indicated both CMV infection and matching HLA type.

MiXCR, run by TCRdb on the reads, gives a single entry per CDR3 protein. The table has approximately 260,000 distinct CDR3 sequences, 15% to 20% seen once. V was clipped by 5 bases and J by 7 bases; unmatched bases: 10. Germline V gene data show CDR1 as SEHNR and CDR2 as FQNEAQ (reference sequence). CDR3 length equals 14 residues. The chain has TRBV7-9 and TRBJ2-7; TRBD1 matches 8 bases. Sequencing input: CD8+ T cells from PBMCs. This TCR was sampled from a human donor in good health (CMV status not recorded). Some clones in this sample may be carry-over from other donors' samples. The CDR3 DNA sequence: TGTGCCAGCAGCCCAACACAGGGGGTAGGAGAGCAGTACTTC. Encoded protein: CASSPTQGVGEQYF.